Listed below are T cell receptor beta chains from one sample, sequenced in a study of blood T cell repertoires in COVID-19. Generated by immunoSEQ multiplex PCR, the TCRdb table keeps only in-frame clones and is missing some. The repertoire consists of under 200,000 clones, with about four fifths occurring once and the leading ten covering about 3.6%. Material: PBMCs or T cells enriched from blood (not recorded which). These receptors all come from a woman in her fifties or sixties in a cohort exposed to, infected with or recovered from COVID-19 (not recorded which). The CDR3 runs from the conserved cysteine through the conserved F or W. D genes are given only for firm matches. Only some rows state a clone size, as once, few, many or a class for expanded clones.

D gene: TRBD1; clone size: few; V gene: TRBV19; J gene: TRBJ2-7; CDR3 DNA: TGTGCCAGTAGCGACAGGGTCGCCGAGCAGTACTTC; CDR3 protein: CASSDRVAEQYF
D gene: NA; clone size: NA; V gene: TRBV15; J gene: TRBJ2-2; CDR3 DNA: TGTGCCACCAGCAGGACGGACAGCCCGTACACCGGGGAGCTGTTTTTT; CDR3 protein: CATSRTDSPYTGELFF
D gene: NA; clone size: NA; V gene: TRBV28; J gene: TRBJ1-6; CDR3 DNA: TGTGCCAGCAGTCCCTCCGGAGGGCATTCACCCCTCCACTTT; CDR3 protein: CASSPSGGHSPLHF
D gene: TRBD1; clone size: NA; V gene: TRBV30; J gene: TRBJ2-2; CDR3 DNA: TGTGCCTGGAGTATATACAGGGGGCTGGACACCGGGGAGCTGTTTTTT; CDR3 protein: CAWSIYRGLDTGELFF
D gene: TRBD2; clone size: NA; V gene: TRBV11-2; J gene: TRBJ2-1; CDR3 DNA: TGTGCCAGCAGCTATGCTAGCGGGAGAGGGGGTGAGCAGTTCTTC; CDR3 protein: CASSYASGRGGEQFF
D gene: NA; clone size: NA; V gene: TRBV19; J gene: TRBJ1-5; CDR3 DNA: TGTGCCAGTAGGAGTGCTTCGACAGGCCCCAACCTCCCCAATCAGCCCCAGCATTTT; CDR3 protein: CASRSASTGPNLPNQPQHF
D gene: NA; clone size: NA; V gene: TRBV15; J gene: TRBJ1-3; CDR3 DNA: TGTGCCACCAGCAGAGATGTGGGAGCTGGAAACACCATATATTTT; CDR3 protein: CATSRDVGAGNTIYF
D gene: NA; clone size: NA; V gene: TRBV7-9; J gene: TRBJ1-2; CDR3 DNA: TGTGCCAGCAGATCCCCGACAGATAACTATGGCTACACCTTC; CDR3 protein: CASRSPTDNYGYTF
D gene: TRBD1; clone size: NA; V gene: TRBV10-3; J gene: TRBJ1-3; CDR3 DNA: TGTGCCATCAGTGAGCGTACCGGGACAGGGGGCGCGGTGAACACCATATATTTT; CDR3 protein: CAISERTGTGGAVNTIYF
D gene: NA; clone size: few; V gene: TRBV5-1; J gene: TRBJ1-2; CDR3 DNA: TGCGCCAGCGGACAACAGGGAGGGGCCCAACGGTACACCTTC; CDR3 protein: CASGQQGGAQRYTF
D gene: TRBD1; clone size: NA; V gene: TRBV27; J gene: TRBJ1-2; CDR3 DNA: TGTGCCAGCAGTTTTTCGGACAGGTACTATGGCTACACCTTC; CDR3 protein: CASSFSDRYYGYTF
D gene: NA; clone size: NA; V gene: TRBV27; J gene: TRBJ2-3; CDR3 DNA: TGTGCCAGCAGTTTATCGGGGAGTGCAGATACGCAGTATTTT; CDR3 protein: CASSLSGSADTQYF
D gene: NA; clone size: NA; V gene: TRBV13; J gene: TRBJ2-2; CDR3 DNA: TGTGCCAGCAGCCCCTCGGGGGGCTCGAACACCGGGGAGCTGTTTTTT; CDR3 protein: CASSPSGGSNTGELFF
D gene: TRBD2; clone size: few; V gene: TRBV27; J gene: TRBJ2-7; CDR3 DNA: TGTGCCAGCAGTTCTGGCGGGAGGAGGAGCGAGCAGTACTTC; CDR3 protein: CASSSGGRRSEQYF